This T cell receptor (beta chain) was sequenced during a study of T-cell memory formation after mild COVID-19. TCRdb passed the 5' RACE reads through MiXCR, listing each CDR3 protein once. The data hold about 260,000 distinct CDR3 sequences, with roughly 8.2% observed a single time. This CDR3 is 12 amino acids long. Germline CDR1 is ENHRY and CDR2 is SYGVKD. The receptor comes from a man aged 18 to 30 who had mild COVID-19 (a few samples of this study predate the infection). Cell type and time point are not known. Input material: PBMCs or a T cell subset sorted from them (not recorded which). This sequence joins TRBV10-3 and TRBJ2-1; weak D call: TRBD2 (5 bases). The CDR3 sequence is CSSRSPGNEQFF. The CDR3 coding sequence is TGTTCTTCCCGCTCCCCGGGGAATGAGCAGTTCTTC.